This T cell receptor (beta chain) emerged from a study of long-term antiretroviral therapy in people with HIV. Overall study results and limits: Older ART regimens were possibly in use when the blood was collected between 2004 and 2017. Clonal populations expanded prior to ART predominated within the repertoire at all time points. Once patients were on ART, diversity went higher but still fell short of transplant donor controls.

Samples were assayed with immunoSEQ v3.0 at survey level. The study targeted roughly 35,000-50,000 T-cell genomes per sample in sequencing. TCRdb's table, derived via immunoSEQ multiplex PCR, lists solely in-frame clones and lacks some. The data show roughly 12,000 clones, with 65% to 85% seen just once and roughly 10% held by the top ten. On this clone itself: Its target is unknown.

The material sequenced was unsorted PBMCs, taken 0.8 years before starting antiretroviral therapy. The TCR was taken from a woman in her thirties or forties with HIV.

The DNA for the CDR3 is TGCGCCAGCAGCTTTCCGGGAAACTACGAGCAGTACTTC. Translating it yields CASSFPGNYEQYF. The gene calls are TRBV5-1 and TRBJ2-7; D may be TRBD2 (5 bases). The CDR3 loop spans 13 amino acids. Trimming left V 2 bases short and J 3 bases short, with 9 bases between. Germline assignment: CDR1 SGHRS and CDR2 YFSETQ.